The rows below give T cell receptor beta chains drawn from one sample of a study of shared clonotypes between healthy human individuals. Generated by immunoSEQ multiplex PCR, the TCRdb table keeps only in-frame clones and is missing some. The table has a few million clones, around 95% seen once. The material sequenced was naive CD8+ T cells from PBMCs. These receptor sequences come from a man younger than 35 in good health. Some clones in this sample may be carry-over from other donors' samples. CDR3s include the opening cysteine and the closing phenylalanine or tryptophan. D genes are given only for firm matches. Rows give clone size only sometimes, using once, few, many, or a class for an expanded clone.

v_call: TRBV30; clone_size: .; j_call: TRBJ1-3; d_call: .; cdr3_nt: TGTGCCTGGAGTCGATTTACGGGGGCTGAAAACACCATATATTTT; cdr3_aa: CAWSRFTGAENTIYF
v_call: TRBV27; clone_size: .; j_call: TRBJ1-1; d_call: .; cdr3_nt: TGTGCCAGCTGTAAGACAGCCTGGCGGACTGAAGCTTTCTTT; cdr3_aa: CASCKTAWRTEAFF
v_call: TRBV29-1; clone_size: .; j_call: TRBJ2-7; d_call: .; cdr3_nt: TGCAGCGTTCTATCATCGTACGAGCAGTACTTC; cdr3_aa: CSVLSSYEQYF
v_call: TRBV5-1; clone_size: .; j_call: TRBJ2-2; d_call: TRBD2; cdr3_nt: TGCGCCAGCAGCTTGGCCCTAGCGGGAGTTGACACCGGGGAGCTGTTTTTT; cdr3_aa: CASSLALAGVDTGELFF
v_call: TRBV9; clone_size: .; j_call: TRBJ2-3; d_call: TRBD2; cdr3_nt: TGTGCCAGCAGCCCCCAGGGACTAGCGGGATCAGATACGCAGTATTTT; cdr3_aa: CASSPQGLAGSDTQYF
v_call: TRBV25-1; clone_size: .; j_call: TRBJ1-4; d_call: .; cdr3_nt: TGTGCCAGCACTTCAACTAATGAAAAACTGTTTTTT; cdr3_aa: CASTSTNEKLFF
v_call: TRBV11-2; clone_size: once; j_call: TRBJ1-1; d_call: .; cdr3_nt: TGTGCCAGCAGCTTAGCAGGGCCGAACACTGAAGCTTTCTTT; cdr3_aa: CASSLAGPNTEAFF
v_call: TRBV19; clone_size: .; j_call: TRBJ2-1; d_call: TRBD2; cdr3_nt: TGTGCCAGTAGTACCGGGACTAGCTACAATGAGCAGTTCTTC; cdr3_aa: CASSTGTSYNEQFF
v_call: TRBV10-3; clone_size: .; j_call: TRBJ2-7; d_call: .; cdr3_nt: TGTGCCATCAGTGTCACCCCGGGACCTTCCTACGAGCAGTACTTC; cdr3_aa: CAISVTPGPSYEQYF
v_call: TRBV4-2; clone_size: .; j_call: TRBJ2-7; d_call: .; cdr3_nt: TGTGCCAGCAGCCAAGGGAACCTAGCCACCCCTGTCGAGCAGTACTTC; cdr3_aa: CASSQGNLATPVEQYF
v_call: TRBV7-3; clone_size: .; j_call: TRBJ2-3; d_call: .; cdr3_nt: TGTGCCAGCAGCTTAGGGGATAGGACGGCACATACGCAGTATTTT; cdr3_aa: CASSLGDRTAHTQYF
v_call: TRBV11-3; clone_size: .; j_call: TRBJ2-3; d_call: .; cdr3_nt: TGTGCCAGCAGCTTATCAAGAACAGATACGCAGTATTTT; cdr3_aa: CASSLSRTDTQYF
v_call: TRBV11-2; clone_size: .; j_call: TRBJ2-2; d_call: .; cdr3_nt: TGTGCCAGCAGCTTTTGGACCTTTAACACCGGGGAGCTGTTTTTT; cdr3_aa: CASSFWTFNTGELFF
v_call: TRBV11-2; clone_size: .; j_call: TRBJ2-1; d_call: .; cdr3_nt: TGTGCCAGCAGCTCCCGGAGCTCCTACAATGAGCAGTTCTTC; cdr3_aa: CASSSRSSYNEQFF
v_call: TRBV11-2; clone_size: .; j_call: TRBJ2-7; d_call: TRBD2; cdr3_nt: TGTGCCAGCAGACCTGGGAGGGCGGGTCCGGACTACGAGCAGTACTTC; cdr3_aa: CASRPGRAGPDYEQYF
v_call: TRBV30; clone_size: .; j_call: TRBJ1-2; d_call: TRBD1; cdr3_nt: TGTGCCTCTGGGGTAGCGCCAGGGGGCTCTCCTAACTATGGCTACACCTTC; cdr3_aa: CASGVAPGGSPNYGYTF
v_call: TRBV11-2; clone_size: once; j_call: TRBJ2-1; d_call: TRBD1; cdr3_nt: TGTGCCAGCAGCTTATTTCGTGACAGGGGCGACAATGAGCAGTTCTTC; cdr3_aa: CASSLFRDRGDNEQFF
v_call: TRBV10-3; clone_size: .; j_call: TRBJ2-2; d_call: .; cdr3_nt: TGTGCCATCAGCGAGAGGGAGGGGGAGGCTACCGGGGAGCTGTTTTTT; cdr3_aa: CAISEREGEATGELFF
v_call: TRBV30; clone_size: .; j_call: TRBJ2-6; d_call: .; cdr3_nt: TGTGCCTGGAGAGCTGGGGGGTACTCTGGGGCCAACGTCCTGACTTTC; cdr3_aa: CAWRAGGYSGANVLTF
v_call: TRBV27; clone_size: .; j_call: TRBJ1-4; d_call: .; cdr3_nt: TGTGCCAGCAGTTTAGAGGGGACGGCTGATGAAAAACTGTTTTTT; cdr3_aa: CASSLEGTADEKLFF
v_call: TRBV14; clone_size: .; j_call: TRBJ2-2; d_call: TRBD2; cdr3_nt: TGTGCCAGCAGCCACGAGACTAGCGGGAGCCCCGGGGAGCTGTTTTTT; cdr3_aa: CASSHETSGSPGELFF
v_call: TRBV19; clone_size: .; j_call: TRBJ2-7; d_call: TRBD1; cdr3_nt: TGTGCCAGTAGTATACTTCGACAGGGGGGCGAGCAGTACTTC; cdr3_aa: CASSILRQGGEQYF
v_call: TRBV4-3; clone_size: .; j_call: TRBJ2-7; d_call: TRBD2; cdr3_nt: TGCGCCAGCAGCCAACGAGCGGGAGGGCCCTACGAGCAGTACTTC; cdr3_aa: CASSQRAGGPYEQYF
v_call: TRBV25-1; clone_size: once; j_call: TRBJ2-3; d_call: .; cdr3_nt: TGTGCCAGCAGTGAATTGTCGGGAGATACGCAGTATTTT; cdr3_aa: CASSELSGDTQYF
v_call: TRBV7-3; clone_size: .; j_call: TRBJ2-1; d_call: TRBD2; cdr3_nt: TGTGCCAGCAGTCCCCGACTAGCGGGAGGGCGGGTGAATGAGCAGTTCTTC; cdr3_aa: CASSPRLAGGRVNEQFF
v_call: TRBV7-6; clone_size: .; j_call: TRBJ2-1; d_call: TRBD2; cdr3_nt: TGTGCCAGCAGCTTAGGGACTAGCGTTGACTACAATGAGCAGTTCTTC; cdr3_aa: CASSLGTSVDYNEQFF
v_call: TRBV29-1; clone_size: .; j_call: TRBJ2-4; d_call: TRBD2; cdr3_nt: TGCAGCGCCTTGCGATCGACTAGCGGGAGGGCCGGCATTCAGTACTTC; cdr3_aa: CSALRSTSGRAGIQYF
v_call: TRBV28; clone_size: .; j_call: TRBJ2-7; d_call: TRBD2; cdr3_nt: TGTGCCAGCAGTTTGGGCGGTGAGGGACTAGCGTACGAGCAGTACTTC; cdr3_aa: CASSLGGEGLAYEQYF
v_call: TRBV4-3; clone_size: .; j_call: TRBJ2-7; d_call: TRBD2; cdr3_nt: TGCGCCAGCAGCCAAGATGGATTAGCGGGGGCCTACGAGCAGTACTTC; cdr3_aa: CASSQDGLAGAYEQYF
v_call: TRBV5-1; clone_size: once; j_call: TRBJ2-5; d_call: .; cdr3_nt: TGCGCCAGCTGCCTGACCGGGGACGGCTACCAAGAGACCCAGTACTTC; cdr3_aa: CASCLTGDGYQETQYF
v_call: TRBV30; clone_size: .; j_call: TRBJ2-7; d_call: .; cdr3_nt: TGTGCCTGGAGGGAAGAATATGAGCAGCACTTC; cdr3_aa: CAWREEYEQHF
v_call: TRBV27; clone_size: .; j_call: TRBJ2-5; d_call: .; cdr3_nt: TGTGCCAGCAGTCCCTCGAAGGGGGAGGTGGAAGAGACCCAGTACTTC; cdr3_aa: CASSPSKGEVEETQYF
v_call: TRBV5-1; clone_size: .; j_call: TRBJ2-2; d_call: .; cdr3_nt: TGCGCCAGCAGCTTGAAGGGGCCGAACACCGGGGAGCTGTTTTTT; cdr3_aa: CASSLKGPNTGELFF
v_call: TRBV4-1; clone_size: .; j_call: TRBJ1-2; d_call: TRBD1; cdr3_nt: TGCGCCAGCAGCCAGTGGACAGGGGACGCAGGCTACACCTTC; cdr3_aa: CASSQWTGDAGYTF
v_call: TRBV14; clone_size: .; j_call: TRBJ1-5; d_call: .; cdr3_nt: TGTGCCAGCAGCCAAGGGCACTTCAACAATCAGCCCCAGCATTTT; cdr3_aa: CASSQGHFNNQPQHF
v_call: TRBV9; clone_size: .; j_call: TRBJ2-7; d_call: .; cdr3_nt: TGTGCCAGCAGCGTAGCGGCGGGACAAGCCTACGAGCAGTACTTC; cdr3_aa: CASSVAAGQAYEQYF
v_call: TRBV28; clone_size: .; j_call: TRBJ2-7; d_call: TRBD2; cdr3_nt: TGTGCCAGCAGTCCACTAGCGGGAGGATCGGGGGAGCAGTACTTC; cdr3_aa: CASSPLAGGSGEQYF
v_call: TRBV27; clone_size: .; j_call: TRBJ2-1; d_call: TRBD1; cdr3_nt: TGTGCCAGCAGTTTAGGACAGGGGGCCTACAATGAGCAGTTCTTC; cdr3_aa: CASSLGQGAYNEQFF
v_call: TRBV4-1; clone_size: .; j_call: TRBJ2-1; d_call: .; cdr3_nt: TGCGCCAGCAGCCAAGCCGGGGGAGGGGGTGAGCAGTTCTTC; cdr3_aa: CASSQAGGGGEQFF
v_call: TRBV11-2; clone_size: .; j_call: TRBJ2-5; d_call: TRBD2; cdr3_nt: TGTGCCAGCAGCTTAGATCAGGGACTAGCGTACACCCAGTACTTC; cdr3_aa: CASSLDQGLAYTQYF
v_call: TRBV5-4; clone_size: .; j_call: TRBJ1-1; d_call: .; cdr3_nt: TGTGCCAGCAGCTTGTTTCGGGGGGAGGGTACTGAAGCTTTCTTT; cdr3_aa: CASSLFRGEGTEAFF
v_call: TRBV27; clone_size: .; j_call: TRBJ1-1; d_call: .; cdr3_nt: TGTGCCAGCCTATCAGGGGCCAAGGGGACTGAAGCTTTCTTT; cdr3_aa: CASLSGAKGTEAFF
v_call: TRBV15; clone_size: .; j_call: TRBJ2-7; d_call: TRBD1; cdr3_nt: TGTGCCACCAGCAGAACAGGGGGCTCTCACGAGCAGTACTTC; cdr3_aa: CATSRTGGSHEQYF
v_call: TRBV13; clone_size: .; j_call: TRBJ1-2; d_call: .; cdr3_nt: TGTGCCAGCAGCGGCCGGGACCCACTTGTGGGCTATGGCTACACCTTC; cdr3_aa: CASSGRDPLVGYGYTF
v_call: TRBV29-1; clone_size: .; j_call: TRBJ1-4; d_call: .; cdr3_nt: TGCAGCGTTGTCCCAGGGGACGGGGAAAAACTGTTTTTT; cdr3_aa: CSVVPGDGEKLFF
v_call: TRBV6-6; clone_size: .; j_call: TRBJ1-2; d_call: TRBD1; cdr3_nt: TGTGCCAGCAGTCCCCCCAGGGGGACCTGGGACTATGGCTACACCTTC; cdr3_aa: CASSPPRGTWDYGYTF
v_call: TRBV7-9; clone_size: .; j_call: TRBJ2-1; d_call: .; cdr3_nt: TGTGCCAGCAGCTTTTCGAATGAGCAGTTCTTC; cdr3_aa: CASSFSNEQFF
v_call: TRBV27; clone_size: .; j_call: TRBJ1-5; d_call: .; cdr3_nt: TGTGCCAGCAGTCGCCTCGGTGGTGGCAATCAGCCCCAGCATTTT; cdr3_aa: CASSRLGGGNQPQHF
v_call: TRBV2; clone_size: .; j_call: TRBJ1-4; d_call: .; cdr3_nt: TGTGCCAGCTTCGGGGTCTTGGGAAAACTGTTTTTT; cdr3_aa: CASFGVLGKLFF
v_call: TRBV27; clone_size: .; j_call: TRBJ2-1; d_call: .; cdr3_nt: TGTGCCAGCAGGACGGCCTGGGTGCGGGCTTCCTACAATGAGCAGTTCTTC; cdr3_aa: CASRTAWVRASYNEQFF
v_call: TRBV11-2; clone_size: .; j_call: TRBJ2-5; d_call: .; cdr3_nt: TGTGCCAGCAGCTTAGGAGGGGACGTAAGAGAGACCCAGTACTTC; cdr3_aa: CASSLGGDVRETQYF
v_call: TRBV19; clone_size: .; j_call: TRBJ2-5; d_call: TRBD2; cdr3_nt: TGTGCCAGTAGTACTAGCGGGAGGTCGGAGACCCAGTACTTC; cdr3_aa: CASSTSGRSETQYF
v_call: TRBV2; clone_size: .; j_call: TRBJ1-2; d_call: .; cdr3_nt: TGTGCCAGCAGTGAAACGGGACAAACCTATGGCTACACCTTC; cdr3_aa: CASSETGQTYGYTF
v_call: TRBV7-8; clone_size: once; j_call: TRBJ2-1; d_call: .; cdr3_nt: TGTGCCAGCACCAGGTGGATAGTGACCGAGGGGACTTCGGACAATGAGCAGTTCTTC; cdr3_aa: CASTRWIVTEGTSDNEQFF
v_call: TRBV13; clone_size: .; j_call: TRBJ2-7; d_call: .; cdr3_nt: TGTGCCAGCAGCCACCGGGACGGACGCTACGAGCAGTACTTC; cdr3_aa: CASSHRDGRYEQYF
v_call: TRBV7-9; clone_size: .; j_call: TRBJ1-1; d_call: .; cdr3_nt: TGTGCCAGCAGCAACCGGGCCTCCTACACTGAAGCTTTCTTT; cdr3_aa: CASSNRASYTEAFF
v_call: TRBV23-1; clone_size: .; j_call: TRBJ1-3; d_call: TRBD1; cdr3_nt: TGCGCCAGCAGTCGGGACAGGGGGCTTCAGTCCCGAGAGTCTGGAAACACCATATATTTT; cdr3_aa: CASSRDRGLQSRESGNTIYF
v_call: TRBV5-6; clone_size: .; j_call: TRBJ1-1; d_call: .; cdr3_nt: TGTGCCAGCAGCTTTTTACGGAGCACTGAAGCTTTCTTT; cdr3_aa: CASSFLRSTEAFF
v_call: TRBV28; clone_size: .; j_call: TRBJ2-7; d_call: .; cdr3_nt: TGTGCCAGCAGTACATGGCGGGACAGTGCCTACGAGCAGTACTTC; cdr3_aa: CASSTWRDSAYEQYF
v_call: TRBV27; clone_size: few; j_call: TRBJ1-1; d_call: TRBD1; cdr3_nt: TGTGCCAGCAGTCTACGACAGGGGTCGAACACTGAAGCTTTCTTT; cdr3_aa: CASSLRQGSNTEAFF